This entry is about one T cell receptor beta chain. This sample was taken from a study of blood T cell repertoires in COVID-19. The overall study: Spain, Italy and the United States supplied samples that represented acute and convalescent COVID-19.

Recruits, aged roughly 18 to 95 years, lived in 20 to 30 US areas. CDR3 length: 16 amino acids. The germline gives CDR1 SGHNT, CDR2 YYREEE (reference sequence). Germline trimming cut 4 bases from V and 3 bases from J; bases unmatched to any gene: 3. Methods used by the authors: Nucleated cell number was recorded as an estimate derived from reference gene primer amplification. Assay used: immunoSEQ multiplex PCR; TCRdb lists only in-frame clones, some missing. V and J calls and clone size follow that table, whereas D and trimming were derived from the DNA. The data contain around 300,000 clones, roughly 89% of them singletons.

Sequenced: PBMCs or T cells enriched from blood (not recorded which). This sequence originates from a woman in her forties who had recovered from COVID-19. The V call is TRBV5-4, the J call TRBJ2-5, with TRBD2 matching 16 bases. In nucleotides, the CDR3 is TGTGCCAGCAGCGCCGGGACTAGCGGGGGGGAAGAGACCCAGTACTTC. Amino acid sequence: CASSAGTSGGEETQYF.